This T cell receptor beta chain stems from a study of human T cells and chemical hapten exposure. In the case of this clonotype: No antigen is known for it.

Overall study results and limits: Versus controls, significantly more large CDR3 similarity clusters arose from expanded TCRs. There was no change with DPC sensitization in TCRs above 1 in 1000 frequency.

One entry per CDR3 protein, called by TCRdb with MiXCR from the RACE reads. The sample holds about 380,000 distinct CDR3 sequences, about 6% seen once. Time point meaning: patch test 2, 6 weeks after DPC sensitization. Treatment given: therapeutic diphenylcyclopropenone sensitization with weekly scalp DPC. The CDR3 is 15 amino acids. Losses at the gene ends were 7 bases for V and 7 bases for J; bases not matched to a gene: 9. The sequenced sample was whole blood, obtained in connection with sensitization to the hapten diphenylcyclopropenone (DPC). The rearrangement uses TRBV12-3 or TRBV12-4 and TRBJ2-1; 11 bases agree with TRBD1. This TCR came from a young woman with alopecia areata. Some clones in this sample may be carry-over from other donors' samples. The DNA for the CDR3 is TGTGCCAGCAAGTGGGCGGACAGGGGGCTGAATGAGCAGTTCTTC. Protein product: CASKWADRGLNEQFF.